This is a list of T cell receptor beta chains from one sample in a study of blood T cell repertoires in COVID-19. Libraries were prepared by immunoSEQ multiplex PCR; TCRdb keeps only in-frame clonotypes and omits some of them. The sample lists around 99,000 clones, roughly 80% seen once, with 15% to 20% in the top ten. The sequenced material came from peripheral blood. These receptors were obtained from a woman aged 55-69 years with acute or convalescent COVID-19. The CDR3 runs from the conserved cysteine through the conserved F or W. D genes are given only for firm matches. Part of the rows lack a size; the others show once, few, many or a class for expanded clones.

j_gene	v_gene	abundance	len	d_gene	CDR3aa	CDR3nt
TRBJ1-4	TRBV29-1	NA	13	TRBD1	CSVARDRNEKLFF	TGCAGCGTTGCCCGGGACAGGAATGAAAAACTGTTTTTT
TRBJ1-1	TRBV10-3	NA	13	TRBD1	CAIRGQTDTEAFF	TGTGCCATCAGGGGACAGACGGACACTGAAGCTTTCTTT
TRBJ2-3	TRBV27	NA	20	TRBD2	CASSLDGTSGSFGGTDTQYF	TGTGCCAGCAGTTTAGATGGGACTAGCGGGAGTTTCGGGGGAACAGATACGCAGTATTTT
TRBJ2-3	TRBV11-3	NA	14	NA	CASSLGGNTDTQYF	TGTGCCAGCAGCTTAGGAGGGAACACAGATACGCAGTATTTT
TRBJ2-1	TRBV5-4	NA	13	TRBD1	CASSRDRNNEQFF	TGTGCCAGCAGCCGGGACAGGAACAATGAGCAGTTCTTC
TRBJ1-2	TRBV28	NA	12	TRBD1	CASRGQVYGYTF	TGTGCCAGCAGGGGACAGGTCTATGGCTACACCTTC
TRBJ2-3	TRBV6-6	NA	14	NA	CASSSSGFPHTQYF	TGTGCCAGCAGTTCGAGCGGGTTTCCCCATACGCAGTATTTT
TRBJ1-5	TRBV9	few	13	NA	CASSVEDSQPQHF	TGTGCCAGCAGCGTAGAGGACAGTCAGCCCCAGCATTTT
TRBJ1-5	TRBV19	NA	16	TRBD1	CASSMQYRGSNQPQHF	TGTGCCAGTAGTATGCAGTACAGGGGGAGCAATCAGCCCCAGCATTTT
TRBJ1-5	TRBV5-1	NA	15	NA	CASSQEGVGNQPQHF	TGCGCCAGCAGCCAAGAGGGGGTGGGCAATCAGCCCCAGCATTTT
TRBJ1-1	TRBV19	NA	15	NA	CASSILSGVGTEAFF	TGTGCCAGTAGTATTTTAAGCGGGGTTGGGACTGAAGCTTTCTTT
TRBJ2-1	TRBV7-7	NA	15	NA	CASSLESGYYNEQFF	TGTGCTAGCAGCTTAGAAAGCGGTTACTACAATGAGCAGTTCTTC
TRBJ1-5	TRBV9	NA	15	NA	CASSVDGREDQPQHF	TGTGCCAGCAGCGTAGATGGGAGGGAAGACCAGCCCCAGCATTTT
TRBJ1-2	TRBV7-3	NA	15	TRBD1	CASSIDRGPGYGYTF	TGTGCCAGCAGCATCGACAGGGGGCCAGGCTATGGCTACACCTTC
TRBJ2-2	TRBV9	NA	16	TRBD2	CASSPVAGGPGGELFF	TGTGCCAGCAGCCCCGTCGCGGGAGGGCCAGGCGGGGAGCTGTTTTTT
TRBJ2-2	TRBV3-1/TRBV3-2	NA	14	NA	CASTSGQNTGELFF	TGTGCCAGCACCTCAGGACAGAACACCGGGGAGCTGTTTTTT
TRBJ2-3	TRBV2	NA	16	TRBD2	CASSEGWRGGTDTQYF	TGTGCCAGCAGTGAAGGATGGCGGGGGGGCACAGATACGCAGTATTTT
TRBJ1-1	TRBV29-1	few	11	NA	CSVEGGDEAFF	TGCAGCGTTGAAGGGGGGGATGAAGCTTTCTTT
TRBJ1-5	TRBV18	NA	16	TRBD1	CASSGQGAGSNQPQHF	TGTGCCAGCTCAGGCCAGGGGGCAGGGAGCAATCAGCCCCAGCATTTT
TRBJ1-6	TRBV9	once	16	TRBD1	CASSVGTGSYNSPLHF	TGTGCCAGCAGCGTCGGGACAGGCTCCTATAATTCACCCCTCCACTTT
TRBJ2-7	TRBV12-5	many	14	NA	CASGWRFDRYEQYF	TGTGCTAGTGGTTGGCGGTTTGATCGATACGAGCAGTACTTC
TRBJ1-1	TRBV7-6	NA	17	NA	CASSSAPRLRGLSEAFF	TGTGCCAGCAGCTCCGCCCCCAGGTTGCGGGGTTTATCTGAAGCTTTCTTT
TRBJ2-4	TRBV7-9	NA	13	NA	CASSLGGQNIQYF	TGTGCCAGCAGCTTAGGGGGGCAAAACATTCAGTACTTC
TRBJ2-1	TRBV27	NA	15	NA	CASSSVKLAANEQFF	TGTGCCAGCAGTTCTGTGAAACTAGCAGCCAATGAGCAGTTCTTC
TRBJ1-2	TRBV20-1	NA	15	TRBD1	CSASHGETGGAGYTF	TGCAGTGCTAGTCATGGCGAAACAGGGGGCGCTGGCTACACCTTC
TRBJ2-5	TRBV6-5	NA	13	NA	CASPRDFSETQYF	TGTGCCAGCCCCCGGGACTTCTCAGAGACCCAGTACTTC
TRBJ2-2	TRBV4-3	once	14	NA	CASSQFSFTGELFF	TGCGCCAGCAGCCAATTTTCTTTCACCGGGGAGCTGTTTTTT
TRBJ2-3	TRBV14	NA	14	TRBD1	CASSRRTGGDTQYF	TGTGCCAGCAGCCGCAGGACAGGGGGAGATACGCAGTATTTT
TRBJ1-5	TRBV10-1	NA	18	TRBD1	CASSEPDRDEASHQPQHF	TGCGCCAGCAGTGAGCCTGACAGGGACGAAGCCTCTCATCAGCCCCAGCATTTT
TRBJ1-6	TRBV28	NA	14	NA	CASSPTVFNSPLHF	TGTGCCAGCAGTCCTACCGTCTTTAATTCACCCCTCCACTTT
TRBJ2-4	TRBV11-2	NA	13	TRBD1	CASSLDRGNIQYF	TGTGCCAGCAGCTTGGACAGGGGAAACATTCAGTACTTC
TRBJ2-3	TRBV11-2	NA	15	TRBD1	CASSPTGGQGATQYF	TGTGCCAGCAGCCCCACGGGGGGACAGGGGGCTACGCAGTATTTT
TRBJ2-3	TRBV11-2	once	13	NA	CASSTTAGGTQYF	TGTGCCAGCAGCACCACAGCAGGAGGTACGCAGTATTTT
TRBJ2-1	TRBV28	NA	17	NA	CASSLRESATFYNEQFF	TGTGCCAGCAGTTTACGCGAGAGTGCGACTTTCTACAATGAGCAGTTCTTC
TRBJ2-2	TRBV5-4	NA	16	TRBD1	CASSPPGQANTGELFF	TGTGCCAGCAGCCCTCCGGGACAGGCGAACACCGGGGAGCTGTTTTTT
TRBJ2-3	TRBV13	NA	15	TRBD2	CASSLERGVTDTQYF	TGTGCCAGCAGCTTAGAGCGGGGGGTCACAGATACGCAGTATTTT
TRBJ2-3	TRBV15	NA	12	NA	CATSSRGDTQYF	TGTGCCACCAGCAGCCGAGGTGATACGCAGTATTTT
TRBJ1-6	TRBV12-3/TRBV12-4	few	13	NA	CASSLGRNSPLHF	TGTGCCAGCAGTTTGGGCAGAAATTCACCCCTCCACTTT
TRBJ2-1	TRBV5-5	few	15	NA	CASSLTEGPYNEQFF	TGTGCCAGCAGCTTGACGGAGGGCCCCTACAATGAGCAGTTCTTC
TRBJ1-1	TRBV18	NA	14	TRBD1	CASSPDRGNTEAFF	TGTGCCAGCTCTCCGGACAGGGGGAACACTGAAGCTTTCTTT
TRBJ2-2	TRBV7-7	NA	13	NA	CASSPRGAGELFF	TGTGCTAGCAGCCCTAGAGGTGCCGGGGAGCTGTTTTTT
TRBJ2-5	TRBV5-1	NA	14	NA	CASGRIGGKETQYF	TGCGCCAGCGGACGGATCGGGGGAAAAGAGACCCAGTACTTC
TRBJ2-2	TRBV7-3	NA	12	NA	CASSPPGGELFF	TGTGCCAGCAGCCCTCCCGGTGGGGAGCTGTTTTTT
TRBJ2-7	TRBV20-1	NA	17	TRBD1	CSASPPRTGALSYEQYF	TGCAGTGCTAGTCCCCCCCGTACAGGGGCCCTCTCCTACGAGCAGTACTTC
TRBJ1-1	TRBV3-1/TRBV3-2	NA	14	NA	CASSQLGGVTEAFF	TGTGCCAGCAGCCAATTGGGCGGGGTTACTGAAGCTTTCTTT
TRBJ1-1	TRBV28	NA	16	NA	CASSFAPGSGNTEAFF	TGTGCCAGCAGTTTTGCCCCCGGCTCGGGGAACACTGAAGCTTTCTTT
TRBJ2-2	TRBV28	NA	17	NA	CASRSNRAVLVSPELFF	TGTGCCAGCAGGTCCAACAGGGCAGTGCTGGTCAGTCCGGAGCTGTTTTTT
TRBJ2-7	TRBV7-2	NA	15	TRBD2	CASSRRAGEVYEQYF	TGTGCCAGCAGCCGCAGAGCGGGAGAGGTTTACGAGCAGTACTTC
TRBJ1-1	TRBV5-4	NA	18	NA	CASSLRGGRGPGRSEAFF	TGTGCCAGCAGCTTGAGGGGGGGCCGGGGACCGGGCCGCTCTGAAGCTTTCTTT
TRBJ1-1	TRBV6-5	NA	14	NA	CASSRNRANTEAFF	TGTGCCAGCAGTAGAAACAGGGCGAACACTGAAGCTTTCTTT